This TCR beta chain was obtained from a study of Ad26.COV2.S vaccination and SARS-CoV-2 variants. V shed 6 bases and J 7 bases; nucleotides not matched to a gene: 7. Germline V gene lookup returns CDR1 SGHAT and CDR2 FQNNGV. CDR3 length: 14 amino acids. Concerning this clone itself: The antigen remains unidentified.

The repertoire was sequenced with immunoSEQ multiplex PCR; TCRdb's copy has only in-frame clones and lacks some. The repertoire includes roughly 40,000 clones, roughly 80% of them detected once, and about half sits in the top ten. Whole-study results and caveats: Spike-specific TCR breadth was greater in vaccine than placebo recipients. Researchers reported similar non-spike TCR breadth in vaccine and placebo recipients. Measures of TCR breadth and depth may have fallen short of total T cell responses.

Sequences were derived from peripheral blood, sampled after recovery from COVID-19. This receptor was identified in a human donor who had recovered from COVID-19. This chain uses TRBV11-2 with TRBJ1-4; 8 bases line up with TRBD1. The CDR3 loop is CASRSLQGGEKLFF. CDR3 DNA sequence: TGTGCCAGCAGGTCACTACAGGGGGGTGAAAAACTGTTTTTT. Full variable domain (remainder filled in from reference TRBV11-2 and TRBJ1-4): EAGVAQSPRYKIIEKRQSVAFWCNPISGHATLYWYQQILGQGPKLLIQFQNNGVVDDSQLPKDRFSAERLKGVDSTLKIQPAKLEDSAVYLCASRSLQGGEKLFFGSGTQLSVL.